This TCR beta chain was sequenced during a study of OX40 agonist ivuxolimab in advanced cancers. Study context: Ivuxolimab doses were 0.01, 0.1, 0.3, 1.5, 3 or 10 mg/kg every 2 weeks. General study results and limits: Expanded clones were, on average, more numerous in CD8+ T cells than in CD4+. CD4+ and CD8+ T cells in blood underwent clonal expansion by week 6 at 0.1 to 3.0 mg/kg.

Only in-frame clones appear in the TCRdb table, and some are missing; sequencing was by immunoSEQ multiplex PCR. This sample has some 90,000 clones, with about 90% found just once. V dropped 5 bases and J dropped 0 bases, with 10 bases sitting between them. CDR1 SGHNT and CDR2 YENEEA come from the germline V gene. The CDR3 contains 14 residues. A remark on this clone: The target antigen is unknown.

V is TRBV11-3 and J is TRBJ1-1; D is unresolved. The sample was CD4+ or CD8+ T cells sorted from blood, taken in a trial of the OX40 agonist ivuxolimab. The TCR originated in an adult with an advanced solid tumor such as melanoma, head and neck, liver or kidney cancer. The CDR3 protein is CASSRTGMNTEAFF. The CDR3 bases are TGTGCCAGCAGCAGGACGGGGATGAACACTGAAGCTTTCTTT. Drawing the rest from reference TRBV11-3 and TRBJ1-1, the complete variable domain is EAGVVQSPRYKIIEKKQPVAFWCNPISGHNTLYWYLQNLGQGPELLIRYENEEAVDDSQLPKDRFSAERLKGVDSTLKIQPAELGDSAVYLCASSRTGMNTEAFFGQGTRLTVV.